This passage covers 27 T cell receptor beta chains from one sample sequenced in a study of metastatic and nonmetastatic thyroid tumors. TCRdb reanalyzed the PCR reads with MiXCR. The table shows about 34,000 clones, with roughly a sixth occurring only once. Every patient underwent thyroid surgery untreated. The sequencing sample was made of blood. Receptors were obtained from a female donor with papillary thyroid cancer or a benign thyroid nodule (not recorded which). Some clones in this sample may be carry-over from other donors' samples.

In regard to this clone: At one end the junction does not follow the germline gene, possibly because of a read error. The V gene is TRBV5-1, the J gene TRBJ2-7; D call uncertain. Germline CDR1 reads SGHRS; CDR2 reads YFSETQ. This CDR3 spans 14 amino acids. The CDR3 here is CASSIYTVSYEQYF. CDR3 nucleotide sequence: TGTGCCAGCAGCATATACACCGTCTCCTACGAGCAGTACTTC. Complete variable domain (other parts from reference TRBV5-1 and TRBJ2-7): KAGVTQTPRYLIKTRGQQVTLSCSPISGHRSVSWYQQTPGQGLQFLFEYFSETQRNKGNFPGRFSGRQFSNSRSEMNVSTLELGDSALYLCASSIYTVSYEQYFGPGTRLTVT.

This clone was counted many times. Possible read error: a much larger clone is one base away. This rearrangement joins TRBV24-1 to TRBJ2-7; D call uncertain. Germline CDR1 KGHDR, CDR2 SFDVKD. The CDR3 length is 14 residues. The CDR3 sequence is CATSDLDNPYERYF. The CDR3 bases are TGTGCCACCAGTGATCTAGACAACCCCTACGAGCGGTACTTC.

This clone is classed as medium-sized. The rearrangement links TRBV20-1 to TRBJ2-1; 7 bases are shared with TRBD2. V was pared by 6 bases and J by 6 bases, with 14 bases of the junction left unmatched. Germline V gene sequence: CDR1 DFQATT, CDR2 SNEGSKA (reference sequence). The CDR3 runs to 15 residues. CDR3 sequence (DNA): TGCAGTGCCCGCTACGCGGGAGTTGTGGGCAATGAGCAGTTCTTC. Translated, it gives CSARYAGVVGNEQFF.

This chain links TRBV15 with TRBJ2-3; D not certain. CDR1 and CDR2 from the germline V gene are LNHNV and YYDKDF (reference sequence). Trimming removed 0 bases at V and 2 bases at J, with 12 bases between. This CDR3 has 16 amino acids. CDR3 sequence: CATSRESALITDTQYF. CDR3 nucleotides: TGTGCCACCAGCAGAGAAAGCGCCCTTATCACAGATACGCAGTATTTT.

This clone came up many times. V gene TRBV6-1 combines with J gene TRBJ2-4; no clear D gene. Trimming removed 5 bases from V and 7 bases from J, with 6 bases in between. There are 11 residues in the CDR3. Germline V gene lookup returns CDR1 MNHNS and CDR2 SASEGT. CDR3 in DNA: TGTGCCAGCAGTTACGGGAACATTCAGTACTTC. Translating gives CASSYGNIQYF.

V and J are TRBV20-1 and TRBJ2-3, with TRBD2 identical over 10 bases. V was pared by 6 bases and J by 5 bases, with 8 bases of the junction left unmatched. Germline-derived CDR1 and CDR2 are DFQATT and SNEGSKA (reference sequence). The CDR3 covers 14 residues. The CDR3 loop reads CSALSGRSIDTQYF. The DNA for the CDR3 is TGCAGTGCCCTTAGCGGGAGGTCCATAGATACGCAGTATTTT.

The chain's CDR3 is CATWEANYGYTF. CDR3 nucleotide sequence: TGTGCCACGTGGGAGGCCAACTATGGCTACACCTTC. This chain joins TRBV19 and TRBJ1-2; D gene ambiguous. This CDR3 is built from 12 residues. V gave up 10 bases and J gave up 2 bases, with 11 bases separating them. Germline values: CDR1 LNHDA, CDR2 SQIVND (reference sequence).

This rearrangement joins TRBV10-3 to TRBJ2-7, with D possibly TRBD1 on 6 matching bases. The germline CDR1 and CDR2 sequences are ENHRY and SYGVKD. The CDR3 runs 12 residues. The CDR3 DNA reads TGTGTCACCGGCGGACAGCTTTACGAGCAGTACTTC. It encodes CVTGGQLYEQYF.

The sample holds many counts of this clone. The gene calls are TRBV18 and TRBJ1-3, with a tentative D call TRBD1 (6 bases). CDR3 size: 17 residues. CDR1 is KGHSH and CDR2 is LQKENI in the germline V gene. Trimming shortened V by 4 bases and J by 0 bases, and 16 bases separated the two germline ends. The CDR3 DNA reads TGTGCCAGCTCACGGGACAACGCCTTGAGCTCTGGAAACACCATATATTTT. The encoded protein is CASSRDNALSSGNTIYF. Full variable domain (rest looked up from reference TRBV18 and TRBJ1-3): NAGVMQNPRHLVRRRGQEARLRCSPMKGHSHVYWYRQLPEEGLKFMVYLQKENIIDESGMPKERFSAEFPKEGPSILRIQQVVRGDSAAYFCASSRDNALSSGNTIYFGEGSWLTVV.

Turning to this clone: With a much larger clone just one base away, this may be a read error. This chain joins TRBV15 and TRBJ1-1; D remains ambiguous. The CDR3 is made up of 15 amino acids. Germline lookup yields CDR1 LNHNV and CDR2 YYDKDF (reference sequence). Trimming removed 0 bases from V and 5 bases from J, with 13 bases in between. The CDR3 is CATSRDNGVVTEAFF. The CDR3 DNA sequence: TGTGCCACCAGCAGAGATAACGGGGTAGTAACTGAAGCTTTCTTT.

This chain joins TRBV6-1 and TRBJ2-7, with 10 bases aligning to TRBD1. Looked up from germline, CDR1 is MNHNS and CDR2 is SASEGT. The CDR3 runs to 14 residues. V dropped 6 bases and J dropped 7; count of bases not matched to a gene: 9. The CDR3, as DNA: TGTGCCAGCAGGCAGGTGACAGGGGGCGAAGAGCAGTACTTC. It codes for CASRQVTGGEEQYF.

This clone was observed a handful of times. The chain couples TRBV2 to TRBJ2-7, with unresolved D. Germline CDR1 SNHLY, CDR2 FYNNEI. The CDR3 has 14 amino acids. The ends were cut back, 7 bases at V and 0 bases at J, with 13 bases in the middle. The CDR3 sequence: CASKVASLSYEQYF. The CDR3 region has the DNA TGTGCCAGCAAAGTAGCCTCACTCTCCTACGAGCAGTACTTC.

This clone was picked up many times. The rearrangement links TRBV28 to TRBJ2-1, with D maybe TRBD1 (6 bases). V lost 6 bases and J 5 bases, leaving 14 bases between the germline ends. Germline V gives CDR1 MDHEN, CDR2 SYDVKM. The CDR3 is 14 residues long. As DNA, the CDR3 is TGTGCCAGCAGCTCCGGACAGATACACAATGAGCAGTTCTTC. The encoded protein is CASSSGQIHNEQFF.

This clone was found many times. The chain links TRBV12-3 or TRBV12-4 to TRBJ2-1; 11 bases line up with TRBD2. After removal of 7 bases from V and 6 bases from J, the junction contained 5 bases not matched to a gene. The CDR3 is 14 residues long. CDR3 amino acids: CASKTGLAANEQFF. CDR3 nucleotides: TGTGCCAGCAAAACGGGACTAGCGGCCAATGAGCAGTTCTTC.

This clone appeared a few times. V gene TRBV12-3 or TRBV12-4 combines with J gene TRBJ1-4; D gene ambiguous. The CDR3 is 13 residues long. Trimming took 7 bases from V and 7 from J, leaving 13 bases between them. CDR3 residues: CASMWTAREKLFF. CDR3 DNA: TGTGCCAGCATGTGGACCGCCCGTGAAAAACTGTTTTTT.

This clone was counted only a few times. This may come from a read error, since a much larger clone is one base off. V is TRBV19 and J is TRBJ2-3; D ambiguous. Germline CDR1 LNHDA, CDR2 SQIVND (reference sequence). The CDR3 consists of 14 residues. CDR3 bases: TGTGCCAGTAGTATAGTCTCTAGAACAGATACGCAATATTTT. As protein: CASSIVSRTDTQYF.

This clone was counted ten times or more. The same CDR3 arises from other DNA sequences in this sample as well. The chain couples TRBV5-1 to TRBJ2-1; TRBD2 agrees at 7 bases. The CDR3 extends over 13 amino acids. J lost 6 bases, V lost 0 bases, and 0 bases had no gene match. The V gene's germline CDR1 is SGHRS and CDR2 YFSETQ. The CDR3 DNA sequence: TGCGCCAGCAGCTTGGGGACTAGCAATGAGCAGTTCTTC. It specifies CASSLGTSNEQFF.

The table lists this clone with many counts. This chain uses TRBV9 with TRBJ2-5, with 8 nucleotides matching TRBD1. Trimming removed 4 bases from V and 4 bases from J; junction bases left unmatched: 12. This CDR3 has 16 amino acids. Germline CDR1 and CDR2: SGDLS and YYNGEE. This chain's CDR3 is CASSPQTGAQGETQYF. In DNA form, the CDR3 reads TGTGCCAGCAGCCCACAGACAGGGGCCCAAGGAGAGACCCAGTACTTC.

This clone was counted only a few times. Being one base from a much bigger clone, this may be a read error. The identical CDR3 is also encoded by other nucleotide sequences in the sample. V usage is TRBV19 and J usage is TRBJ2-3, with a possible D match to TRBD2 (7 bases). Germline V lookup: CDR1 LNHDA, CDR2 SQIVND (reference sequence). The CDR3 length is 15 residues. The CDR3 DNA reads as TGTGCCAGTAGTGGTGGGGGGGCTAGCACGGATACGCAGTATTTT. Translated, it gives CASSGGGASTDTQYF. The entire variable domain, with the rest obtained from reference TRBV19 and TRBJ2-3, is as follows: DGGITQSPKYLFRKEGQNVTLSCEQNLNHDAMYWYRQDPGQGLRLIYYSQIVNDFQKGDIAEGYSVSREKKESFPLTVTSAQKNPTAFYLCASSGGGASTDTQYFGPGTRLTVL.

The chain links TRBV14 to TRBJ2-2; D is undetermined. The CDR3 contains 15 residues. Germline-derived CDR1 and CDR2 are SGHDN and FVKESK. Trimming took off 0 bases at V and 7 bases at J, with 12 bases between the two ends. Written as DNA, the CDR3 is TGTGCCAGCAGCCAAGAGAACAGACTTTTCGGGGAGCTGTTTTTT. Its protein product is CASSQENRLFGELFF.

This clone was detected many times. CDR3 nucleotide sequence: TGCGCCAGCAGCCAAGATTTTGACAATGAGCAGTTCTTC. Residues: CASSQDFDNEQFF. The J gene is TRBJ2-1, the V gene TRBV4-1; D unresolved. This CDR3 has 13 amino acids. Germline CDR1 and CDR2: MGHRA and YSYEKL. The V and J ends lost 0 bases and 5 bases respectively, with 5 bases between them.

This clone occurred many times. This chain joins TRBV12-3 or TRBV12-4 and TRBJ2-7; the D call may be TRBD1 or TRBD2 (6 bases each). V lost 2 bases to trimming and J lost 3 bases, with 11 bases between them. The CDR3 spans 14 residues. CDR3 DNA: TGTGCCAGCAGTTTATCGAGGGGGGACTACGAGCAGTACTTC. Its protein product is CASSLSRGDYEQYF.

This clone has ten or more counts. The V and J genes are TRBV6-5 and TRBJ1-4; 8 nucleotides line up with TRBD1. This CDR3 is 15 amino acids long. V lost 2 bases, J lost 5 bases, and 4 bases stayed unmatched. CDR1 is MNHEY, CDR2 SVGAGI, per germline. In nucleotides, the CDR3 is TGTGCCAGCAGTTACACGACAGGGGAGAATGAAAAACTGTTTTTT. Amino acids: CASSYTTGENEKLFF.

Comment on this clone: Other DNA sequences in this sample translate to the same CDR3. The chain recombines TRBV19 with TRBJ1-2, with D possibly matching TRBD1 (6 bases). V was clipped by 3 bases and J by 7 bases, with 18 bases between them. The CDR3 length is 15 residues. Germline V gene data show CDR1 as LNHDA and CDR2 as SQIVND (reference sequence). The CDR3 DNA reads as TGTGCCAGTAGTATCTCCGCTAGGCAGGGGTCTGGCTACACCTTC. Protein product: CASSISARQGSGYTF. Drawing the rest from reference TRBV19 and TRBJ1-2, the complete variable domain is DGGITQSPKYLFRKEGQNVTLSCEQNLNHDAMYWYRQDPGQGLRLIYYSQIVNDFQKGDIAEGYSVSREKKESFPLTVTSAQKNPTAFYLCASSISARQGSGYTFGSGTRLTVV.

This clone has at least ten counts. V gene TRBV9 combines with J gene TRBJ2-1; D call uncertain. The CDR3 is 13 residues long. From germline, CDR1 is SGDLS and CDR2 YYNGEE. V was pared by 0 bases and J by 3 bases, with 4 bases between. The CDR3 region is CASSVDNYNEQFF. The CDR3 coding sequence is TGTGCCAGCAGCGTAGACAACTACAATGAGCAGTTCTTC.

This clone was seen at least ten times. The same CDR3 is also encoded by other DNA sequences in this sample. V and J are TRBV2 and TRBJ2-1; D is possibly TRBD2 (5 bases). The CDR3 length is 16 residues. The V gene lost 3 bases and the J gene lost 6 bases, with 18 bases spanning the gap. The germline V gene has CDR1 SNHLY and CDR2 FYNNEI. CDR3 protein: CASSDQRESWGNEQFF. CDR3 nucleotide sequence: TGTGCCAGCAGTGATCAACGGGAATCCTGGGGCAATGAGCAGTTCTTC.

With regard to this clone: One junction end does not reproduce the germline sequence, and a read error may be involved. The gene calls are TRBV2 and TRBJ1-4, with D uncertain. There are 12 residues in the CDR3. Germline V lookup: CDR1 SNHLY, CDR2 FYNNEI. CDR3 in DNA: TGTGCCAGCGGTAGGTGGAGCGAAAAACTTTTTTTT. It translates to CASGRWSEKLFF.